This T cell receptor beta chain was found in a study of CDR3 diversity in severe acne. This clonotype was observed a handful of times. TCRdb recomputed calls from the PCR reads with MiXCR, one row per CDR3 protein. Here the sample spans 97,000 or so distinct CDR3 sequences, 51% being singletons. Trimming cost V 3 bases and J 1 base, with 12 bases left between them. Germline CDR1 SGHAT, CDR2 FQNNGV. The CDR3 length is 16 residues. The sequence derives from a male donor with acne. The specimen sequenced was blood. This chain joins TRBV11-2 and TRBJ2-2, with a tentative D call TRBD2 (6 bases). The DNA for the CDR3 is TGTGCCAGCAGCTTCGCGGGACTTCGGAACACCGGGGAGCTGTTTTTT. It is translated as CASSFAGLRNTGELFF.